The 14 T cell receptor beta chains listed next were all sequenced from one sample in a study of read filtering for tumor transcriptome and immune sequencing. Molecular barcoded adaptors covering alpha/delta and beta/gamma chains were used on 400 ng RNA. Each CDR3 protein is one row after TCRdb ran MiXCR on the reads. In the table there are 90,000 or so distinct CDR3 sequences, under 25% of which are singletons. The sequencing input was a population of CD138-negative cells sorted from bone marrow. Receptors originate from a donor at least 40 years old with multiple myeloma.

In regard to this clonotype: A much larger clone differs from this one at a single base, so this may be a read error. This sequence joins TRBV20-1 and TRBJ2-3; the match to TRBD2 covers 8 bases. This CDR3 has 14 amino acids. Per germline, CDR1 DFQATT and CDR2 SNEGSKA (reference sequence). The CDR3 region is CNAPGVPSGYTQYF. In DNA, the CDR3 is TGCAATGCTCCCGGAGTCCCTAGCGGGTATACGCAGTATTTT.

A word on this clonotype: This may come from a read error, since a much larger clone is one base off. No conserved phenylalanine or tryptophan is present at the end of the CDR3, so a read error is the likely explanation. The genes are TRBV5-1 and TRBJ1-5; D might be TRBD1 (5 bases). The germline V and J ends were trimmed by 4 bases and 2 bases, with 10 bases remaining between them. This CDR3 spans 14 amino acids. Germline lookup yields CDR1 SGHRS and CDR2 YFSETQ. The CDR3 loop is CASSPGQGNQPQHL. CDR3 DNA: TGCGCCAGCAGCCCCGGACAAGGCAATCAGCCCCAGCATCTT.

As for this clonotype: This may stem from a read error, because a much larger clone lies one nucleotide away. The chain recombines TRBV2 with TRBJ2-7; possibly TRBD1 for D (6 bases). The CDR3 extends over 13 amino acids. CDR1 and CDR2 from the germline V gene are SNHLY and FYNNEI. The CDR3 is CASVRDNSYGQYF. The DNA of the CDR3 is TGTGCCAGCGTCCGGGACAACTCCTACGGGCAGTACTTC.

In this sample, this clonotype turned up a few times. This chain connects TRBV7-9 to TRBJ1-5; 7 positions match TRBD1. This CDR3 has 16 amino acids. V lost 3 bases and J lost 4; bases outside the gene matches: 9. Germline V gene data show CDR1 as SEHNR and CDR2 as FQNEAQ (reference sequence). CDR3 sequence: CASSFGTGADNQPQHF. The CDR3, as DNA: TGTGCCAGCAGCTTTGGTACAGGGGCAGATAATCAGCCCCAGCATTTT.

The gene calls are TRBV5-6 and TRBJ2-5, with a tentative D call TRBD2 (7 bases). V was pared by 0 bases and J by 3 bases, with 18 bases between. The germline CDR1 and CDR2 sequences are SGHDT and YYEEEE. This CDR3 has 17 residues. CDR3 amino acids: CASSLAGGVRDEETQYF. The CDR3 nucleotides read TGTGCCAGCAGCTTGGCGGGGGGCGTTAGGGACGAAGAGACCCAGTACTTC.

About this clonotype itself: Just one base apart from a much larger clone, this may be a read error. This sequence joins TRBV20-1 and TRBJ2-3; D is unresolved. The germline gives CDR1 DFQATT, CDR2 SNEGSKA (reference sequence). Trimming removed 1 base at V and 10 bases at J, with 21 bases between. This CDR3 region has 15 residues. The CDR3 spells CSARASGYGRQAQYF. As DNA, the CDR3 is TGCAGTGCTAGAGCTTCTGGTTATGGGCGCCAGGCGCAGTATTTT.

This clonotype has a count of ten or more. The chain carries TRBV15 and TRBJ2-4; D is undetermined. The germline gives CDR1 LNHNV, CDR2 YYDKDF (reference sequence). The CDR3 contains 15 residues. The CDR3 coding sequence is TGTGCTATCCTACCGAAGCATTCGACCAAAAACATTCAGTACTTC. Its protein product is CAILPKHSTKNIQYF. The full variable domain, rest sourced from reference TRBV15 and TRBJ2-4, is DAMVIQNPRYQVTQFGKPVTLSCSQTLNHNVMYWYQQKSSQAPKLLFHYYDKDFNNEADTPDNFQSRRPNTSFCFLDIRSPGLGDTAMYLCAILPKHSTKNIQYFGAGTRLSVL.

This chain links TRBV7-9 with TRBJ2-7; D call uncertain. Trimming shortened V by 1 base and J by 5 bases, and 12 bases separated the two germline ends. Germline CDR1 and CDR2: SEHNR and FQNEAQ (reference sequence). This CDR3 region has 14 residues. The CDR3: CASSLVAGYHEQYF. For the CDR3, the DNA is TGTGCCAGCAGCTTAGTTGCTGGGTACCACGAGCAGTACTTC.

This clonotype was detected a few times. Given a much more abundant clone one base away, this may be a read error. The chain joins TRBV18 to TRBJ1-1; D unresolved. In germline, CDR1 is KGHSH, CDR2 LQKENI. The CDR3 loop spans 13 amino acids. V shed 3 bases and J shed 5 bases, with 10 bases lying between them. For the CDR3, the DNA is TGTGCCAGCTCACCTGGACGAAGGACTGAAGCTTTCTTT. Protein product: CASSPGRRTEAFF. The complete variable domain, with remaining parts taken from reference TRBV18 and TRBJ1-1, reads NAGVMQNPRHLVRRRGQEARLRCSPMKGHSHVYWYRQLPEEGLKFMVYLQKENIIDESGMPKERFSAEFPKEGPSILRIQQVVRGDSAAYFCASSPGRRTEAFFGQGTRLTVV.

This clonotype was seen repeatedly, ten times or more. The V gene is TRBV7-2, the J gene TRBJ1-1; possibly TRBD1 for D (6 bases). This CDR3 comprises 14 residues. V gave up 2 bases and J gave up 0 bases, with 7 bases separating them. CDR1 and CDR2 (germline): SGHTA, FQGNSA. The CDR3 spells CASSLWGLNTEAFF. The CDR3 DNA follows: TGTGCCAGCAGCTTATGGGGGCTGAACACTGAAGCTTTCTTT. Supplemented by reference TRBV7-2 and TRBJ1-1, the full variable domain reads GAGVSQSPSNKVTEKGKDVELRCDPISGHTALYWYRQSLGQGLEFLIYFQGNSAPDKSGLPSDRFSAERTGGSVSTLTIQRTQQEDSAVYLCASSLWGLNTEAFFGQGTRLTVV.

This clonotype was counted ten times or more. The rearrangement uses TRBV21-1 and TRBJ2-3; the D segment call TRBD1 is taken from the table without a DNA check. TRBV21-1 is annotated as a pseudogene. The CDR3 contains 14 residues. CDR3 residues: CASSKGQGTDTQYF. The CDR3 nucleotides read TGTGCCAGCAGCAAAGGACAGGGCACAGATACGCAGTATTTT.

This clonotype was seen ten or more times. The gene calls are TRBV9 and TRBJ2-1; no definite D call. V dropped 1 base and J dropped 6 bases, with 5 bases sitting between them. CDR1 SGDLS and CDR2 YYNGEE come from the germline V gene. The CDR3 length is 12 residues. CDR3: CASSVSGNEQFF. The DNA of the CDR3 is TGTGCCAGCAGCGTATCAGGCAATGAGCAGTTCTTC.

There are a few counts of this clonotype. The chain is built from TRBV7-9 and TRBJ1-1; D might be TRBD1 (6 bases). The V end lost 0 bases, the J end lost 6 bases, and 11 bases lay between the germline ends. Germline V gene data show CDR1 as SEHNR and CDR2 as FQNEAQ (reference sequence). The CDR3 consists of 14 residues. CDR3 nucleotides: TGTGCCAGCAGCTTAGCGGGGGCGTACGCTGAAGCTTTCTTT. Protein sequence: CASSLAGAYAEAFF.

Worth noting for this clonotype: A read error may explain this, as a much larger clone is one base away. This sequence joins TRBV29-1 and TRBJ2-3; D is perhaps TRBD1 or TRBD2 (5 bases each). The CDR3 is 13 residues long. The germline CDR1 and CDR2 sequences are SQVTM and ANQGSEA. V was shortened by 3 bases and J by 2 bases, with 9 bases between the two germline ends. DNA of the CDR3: TGCAGCGTTGATGGGACGATCACAGATACGCAGTATTTT. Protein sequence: CSVDGTITDTQYF.